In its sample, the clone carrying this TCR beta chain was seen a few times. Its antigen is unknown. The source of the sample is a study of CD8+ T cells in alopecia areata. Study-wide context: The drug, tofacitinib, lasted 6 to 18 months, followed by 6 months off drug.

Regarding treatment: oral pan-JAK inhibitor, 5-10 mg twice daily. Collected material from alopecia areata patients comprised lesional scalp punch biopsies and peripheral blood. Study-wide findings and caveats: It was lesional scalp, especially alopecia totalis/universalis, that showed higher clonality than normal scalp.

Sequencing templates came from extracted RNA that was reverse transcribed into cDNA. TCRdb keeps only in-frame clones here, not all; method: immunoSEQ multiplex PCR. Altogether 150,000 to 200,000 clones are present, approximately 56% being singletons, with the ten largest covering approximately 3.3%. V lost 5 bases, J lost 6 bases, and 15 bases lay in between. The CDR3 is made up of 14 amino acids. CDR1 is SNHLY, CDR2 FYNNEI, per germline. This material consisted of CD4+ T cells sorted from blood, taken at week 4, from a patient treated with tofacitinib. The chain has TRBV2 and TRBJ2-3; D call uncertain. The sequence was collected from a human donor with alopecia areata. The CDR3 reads CASSSTGTPDTQYF. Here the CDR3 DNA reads TGTGCCAGCAGTTCTACGGGCACCCCGGATACGCAGTATTTT.